These T cell receptor beta chains were read from a single sample in a study of OX40 agonist ivuxolimab in advanced cancers. Sequenced by immunoSEQ multiplex PCR; TCRdb stores in-frame clones only, minus some. The sample lists approximately 70,000 clones, around 80% occurring once. The sequenced sample was CD4+ or CD8+ T cells sorted from blood, obtained in a trial of the OX40 agonist ivuxolimab. These TCRs come from an adult with an advanced solid tumor such as melanoma, head and neck, liver or kidney cancer. Each CDR3 is given with its conserved first and last residue. D genes are given only for firm matches. Size tells how often a clone was seen (once, few, many) or the class of an expanded clone, and some rows leave it out.

v_call clone_size d_call cdr3_aa
TRBV21-1 - - CASSNPIGYYTGELFF
TRBV6-1 - - CASRESLSNQPQHF
TRBV9 once TRBD1 CASSKGTGGAQPQHF
TRBV15 - - CATSRVGQNTEAFF
TRBV5-8 once - CASSLGQLSNQPQHF
TRBV6-5 - TRBD2 CASSYTSGSEEQFF
TRBV2 once TRBD1 CASSISWGQGNSPLHF
TRBV6-6 - - CASSYRRGELFF
TRBV7-9 - - CASSLAGQIYGYTF
TRBV16 once TRBD1 CASSRGQGEGTEAFF
TRBV6-1 - - CASSELEQGGIGTQYF
TRBV7-9 once TRBD2 CASSSTSAAYNEQFF
TRBV5-1 - TRBD2 CASRKLAGGRGEQYF
TRBV14 - - CASSQTTSFFAEAFF
TRBV7-5 - - CVRSLRDFDSYEQYF
TRBV11-2 few - CASSLGANEQFF
TRBV9 - - CASSVAGGPSNEQFF
TRBV5-5 - TRBD1 CASSLDRGRSEKLFF
TRBV19 once - CASSIREKLFF
TRBV11-1 - - CASSPQFTDTQYF
TRBV5-1 once - CASSLEADFRDRRGELFF
TRBV9 - TRBD2 CASSVAATSGLPQETQYF